Following are 28 T cell receptor beta chains from one sample sequenced in a study of T cell repertoires in cytomegalovirus infection. TCRdb called the reads again in MiXCR, with one record for every CDR3 protein. The sample holds a few hundred thousand distinct CDR3 sequences, 33% seen once. No antigen has been identified for these receptors. Source: cultured PBMCs, taken from culture after CMV antigen stimulation. These receptor sequences come from a human donor in good health (CMV status not recorded). Some clones in this sample may be carry-over from other donors' samples.

The chain links TRBV29-1 to TRBJ1-2, with a possible D match to TRBD1 (6 bases). The CDR3 has 13 amino acids. Germline V CDR1 and CDR2: SQVTM, ANQGSEA. V was shortened by 3 bases and J by 4 bases, with 12 bases between the two germline ends. The CDR3 DNA sequence: TGCAGCGTTGAGCTCCAGGGGACCTATGGCTACACCTTC. Protein product: CSVELQGTYGYTF.

The chain joins TRBV4-3 to TRBJ1-1; D ambiguous. This CDR3 has 15 residues. Germline V gene sequence: CDR1 LGHNA, CDR2 YSLEER. Between the trimmed V and J ends, which lost 1 base and 2 bases, there was a span of 11 bases. The CDR3 bases are TGCGCCAGCAGCCAAGGGCCAGCCAGAAACACTGAAGCTTTCTTT. Amino acids: CASSQGPARNTEAFF.

This clonotype was seen ten or more times. The chain carries TRBV7-2 and TRBJ2-5, with D tentatively TRBD2 (6 bases). The CDR3 length is 14 residues. The V and J ends lost 3 bases and 3 bases respectively, with 11 bases between them. The germline CDR1 and CDR2 sequences are SGHTA and FQGNSA. The CDR3 spells CASSFMGGEETQYF. CDR3 nucleotide sequence: TGTGCCAGCAGCTTTATGGGCGGGGAAGAGACCCAGTACTTC.

This clonotype was seen a handful of times. The gene calls are TRBV29-1 and TRBJ2-2, with 13 nucleotides matching TRBD2. The V gene end was trimmed by 7 bases and the J gene end by 5 bases; junction bases not matched to a gene: 7. The CDR3 contains 15 residues. Germline loops: CDR1 SQVTM, CDR2 ANQGSEA. The CDR3 spells CSARTSGRSTGELFF. The CDR3 DNA sequence: TGCAGCGCTCGGACTAGCGGGAGATCAACCGGGGAGCTGTTTTTT.

This clonotype was observed a handful of times. The CDR3 protein is CASSLGGPNEQYF. As DNA, the CDR3 is TGTGCCAGCAGCTTAGGAGGGCCCAACGAGCAGTACTTC. V usage is TRBV7-3 and J usage is TRBJ2-7; TRBD2 might be the D (6 bases). Germline CDR1 SGHTA, CDR2 FQGTGA. The length of the CDR3 is 13 residues. V was clipped by 2 bases and J by 5 bases, with 10 bases between them.

The chain recombines TRBV20-1 with TRBJ2-2, with TRBD2 as a possible D gene (5 bases). The CDR3 is 15 amino acids. The germline CDR1 and CDR2 sequences are DFQATT and SNEGSKA (reference sequence). The V end was cut by 3 bases, the J end by 0 bases, with 11 bases between. CDR3 DNA: TGCAGTGCTAGCCGTAGCGCTGCGAACACCGGGGAGCTGTTTTTT. This gives the protein CSASRSAANTGELFF.

V is TRBV7-2 and J is TRBJ1-2, with no clear D. Germline lookup yields CDR1 SGHTA and CDR2 FQGNSA. Trimming took off 7 bases at V and 3 bases at J, with 15 bases between the two ends. The CDR3 is 14 amino acids. CDR3 in DNA: TGTGCCAGCAATCCCCAACCGGTCGACTATGGCTACACCTTC. Its translation: CASNPQPVDYGYTF.

CDR3 amino acids: CASSLRTGEDGYTF. The CDR3 coding sequence is TGTGCCAGCAGCCTAAGGACAGGGGAAGATGGCTACACCTTC. The rearrangement joins TRBV7-8 to TRBJ1-2; 9 bases are shared with TRBD1. CDR1 and CDR2 (germline): SGHVS, FQNEAQ. After removal of 5 bases from V and 6 bases from J, the junction contained 7 bases not matched to a gene. The CDR3 contains 14 residues.

In this sample, this clonotype turned up a few times. The DNA of the CDR3 is TGTGCCAGCAGCACAACAGGAGGGAATTCACCCCTCCACTTT. This sequence encodes CASSTTGGNSPLHF. This chain connects TRBV7-2 to TRBJ1-6; perhaps TRBD1 as D (5 bases). V lost 5 bases and J lost 7, with 12 bases in between. Germline loops: CDR1 SGHTA, CDR2 FQGNSA. This CDR3 has 14 residues.

The genes are TRBV27 and TRBJ2-1; a possible D gene is TRBD2 (6 bases). Germline CDR1 reads MNHEY; CDR2 reads SMNVEV (reference sequence). With 4 bases removed from V and 5 bases from J, the gap between germline ends came to 15 bases. CDR3 length equals 15 residues. The CDR3 DNA follows: TGTGCCAGCAGTTACCGGACTAAGAGGGACAATGAGCAGTTCTTC. This translates into CASSYRTKRDNEQFF.

This clonotype was picked up many times. This chain links TRBV7-3 with TRBJ2-6; TRBD2 matches at 9 bases. The CDR3 consists of 18 residues. Germline lookup yields CDR1 SGHTA and CDR2 FQGTGA. Trimming took 7 bases from V and 1 from J; bases not matched to a gene: 11. Written as DNA, the CDR3 is TGTGCCAGCAAGATGGGCGGGAGGGTAATTTCTGGGGCCAACGTCCTGACTTTC. Translation gives CASKMGGRVISGANVLTF.

This chain connects TRBV2 to TRBJ2-3, with TRBD2 matching 7 bases. CDR3 size: 15 residues. Germline V gives CDR1 SNHLY, CDR2 FYNNEI. V lost 1 base, J lost 2 bases, and 3 bases stayed unmatched. CDR3 amino acids: CASSEEAGITDTQYF. DNA of the CDR3: TGTGCCAGCAGTGAAGAAGCGGGGATCACAGATACGCAGTATTTT.

This clonotype turned up a few times. J is TRBJ2-3 and V is TRBV11-1, with D maybe TRBD2 (7 bases). Germline CDR1 is SGHAT and CDR2 is FQDESV (reference sequence). V lost 2 bases and J 4 bases, leaving 13 bases between the germline ends. The CDR3 has 15 amino acids. The CDR3 sequence: CASSLKRGAPDTQYF. The CDR3 DNA reads as TGTGCCAGCAGCTTAAAACGGGGGGCGCCAGATACGCAGTATTTT. The variable domain in full, with the rest retrieved from reference TRBV11-1 and TRBJ2-3, is EAEVAQSPRYKITEKSQAVAFWCDPISGHATLYWYRQILGQGPELLVQFQDESVVDDSQLPKDRFSAERLKGVDSTLKIQPAELGDSAMYLCASSLKRGAPDTQYFGPGTRLTVL.

This clonotype was counted only a few times. V gene TRBV28 combines with J gene TRBJ2-7, with 8 bases aligning to TRBD1. The CDR3 is made up of 12 amino acids. Trimming cost V 8 bases and J 2 bases; bases outside gene matches: 2. Germline V gene sequence: CDR1 MDHEN, CDR2 SYDVKM. DNA of the CDR3: TGTGCCAGCCGGACAGGGACCTACGAGCAGTACTTC. This encodes CASRTGTYEQYF.

On this clonotype: The junction and the germline gene differ at one end; a read error may be behind it. The genes are TRBV19 and TRBJ2-3; 9 bases match TRBD2. Germline lookup yields CDR1 LNHDA and CDR2 SQIVND (reference sequence). This CDR3 spans 14 amino acids. CDR3 bases: TGTGCCAGTAGCATAGCGGGAGCAGGAGATACGCAGTATTTT. This translates into CASSIAGAGDTQYF.

The chain carries TRBV7-2 and TRBJ1-1; D gene ambiguous. Deletions cut 3 bases from V and 3 bases from J, with 8 bases between. The germline V gene encodes CDR1 SGHTA and CDR2 FQGNSA. This CDR3 has 13 residues. This CDR3 reads CASSFVEHTEAFF. The CDR3 region has the DNA TGTGCCAGCAGCTTTGTAGAGCACACTGAAGCTTTCTTT.

This chain links TRBV19 with TRBJ2-2, with D possibly TRBD1 on 6 matching bases. The CDR3 runs to 19 residues. In germline, CDR1 is LNHDA, CDR2 SQIVND (reference sequence). Deletions cut 10 bases from V and 0 bases from J, with 27 bases between. The CDR3 loop is CATCPGTQKRASNTGELFF. The CDR3 DNA reads TGTGCCACATGCCCCGGGACACAAAAGAGAGCTTCGAACACCGGGGAGCTGTTTTTT.

The chain has TRBV7-3 and TRBJ2-6; TRBD2 aligns across 7 bases. The CDR3 has 20 residues. The ends lost 1 base at V and 4 bases at J; junction bases unmatched: 16. Germline CDR1 reads SGHTA; CDR2 reads FQGTGA. The CDR3: CASSLNSKSGGSSGANVLTF. In DNA form, the CDR3 reads TGTGCCAGCAGCTTAAATTCCAAGTCGGGCGGGAGCTCCGGGGCCAACGTCCTGACTTTC.

J is TRBJ2-3 and V is TRBV20-1; no definite D call. Trimming shortened V by 2 bases and J by 11 bases, and 17 bases separated the two germline ends. Germline CDR1 is DFQATT and CDR2 is SNEGSKA (reference sequence). CDR3 size: 13 residues. DNA for the CDR3: TGCAGTGCTAGAAAAACAACCCTGTATGGGCAGTATTTT. Translating gives CSARKTTLYGQYF.

The chain couples TRBV2 to TRBJ2-5, with D perhaps matching TRBD1 (6 bases). This CDR3 has 14 residues. The V end was cut by 7 bases, the J end by 2 bases, with 14 bases between. The germline V gene encodes CDR1 SNHLY and CDR2 FYNNEI. The CDR3 region is CASTQQGTQETQYF. The CDR3 nucleotides read TGTGCCAGCACCCAACAGGGAACACAAGAGACCCAGTACTTC.

The rearrangement links TRBV19 to TRBJ1-4, with 7 bases identical to TRBD1. CDR1 and CDR2 from the germline V gene are LNHDA and SQIVND (reference sequence). CDR3 length: 14 amino acids. V trimming: 4 bases; J trimming: 10 bases; junction bases outside the gene matches: 9. DNA of the CDR3: TGTGCCAGTAGTACCCAGGGGGGTGAAGGAAAACTGTTTTTT. Encoded protein: CASSTQGGEGKLFF.

This clonotype appeared many times. The J gene is TRBJ2-1, the V gene TRBV7-2; the D gene is possibly TRBD2 (5 bases). Trimming took off 3 bases at V and 6 bases at J, with 18 bases between the two ends. Per the germline V gene, CDR1 is SGHTA and CDR2 is FQGNSA. The CDR3 runs to 16 residues. The CDR3 DNA sequence: TGTGCCAGCAGCTTCCGACTACACAAGGCCTCCAATGAGCAGTTCTTC. Amino acids: CASSFRLHKASNEQFF.

This clonotype was observed a few times. The gene calls are TRBV7-6 and TRBJ1-5; 10 nucleotides match TRBD1. V dropped 5 bases and J dropped 4; count of bases not matched to a gene: 2. Germline V gives CDR1 SGHVS, CDR2 FNYEAQ. The CDR3 has 14 amino acids. The CDR3, as DNA: TGTGCCAGCAGCGAGGGACAGGGGAATCAGCCCCAGCATTTT. Encoded protein: CASSEGQGNQPQHF. Full variable domain (remainder filled in from reference TRBV7-6 and TRBJ1-5): GAGVSQSPRYKVTKRGQDVALRCDPISGHVSLYWYRQALGQGPEFLTYFNYEAQQDKSGLPNDRFSAERPEGSISTLTIQRTEQRDSAMYRCASSEGQGNQPQHFGDGTRLSIL.

This chain joins TRBV4-1 and TRBJ1-2; D may be TRBD1 (6 bases). The CDR3 sequence is 18 residues long. CDR1 and CDR2 from the germline V gene are MGHRA and YSYEKL. The V gene lost 0 bases and the J gene lost 0 bases, with 17 bases spanning the gap. The CDR3 nucleotides read TGCGCCAGCAGCCAAGATAACGGACAGCTGGATACTAACTATGGCTACACCTTC. It specifies CASSQDNGQLDTNYGYTF.

The rearrangement joins TRBV4-2 to TRBJ2-3, with 7 bases fitting TRBD2. This CDR3 comprises 18 residues. Germline CDR1 and CDR2: LGHNA and YNFKEQ. Trimming cost V 1 base and J 2 bases; bases outside gene matches: 12. For the CDR3, the DNA is TGTGCCAGCAGCCAAGGCGCTGGGGCGGGAGTCCTCACAGATACGCAGTATTTT. Protein product: CASSQGAGAGVLTDTQYF.

This clonotype was detected a few times. The V and J genes are TRBV7-9 and TRBJ1-1; TRBD1 aligns across 9 bases. The CDR3 contains 17 residues. Trimming removed 5 bases from V and 0 bases from J; junction bases left unmatched: 10. Germline lookup yields CDR1 SEHNR and CDR2 FQNEAQ (reference sequence). The CDR3 nucleotides are TGTGCCAGCAGCGTCCATGGACAGGGGCTGATGAACACTGAAGCTTTCTTT. It translates to CASSVHGQGLMNTEAFF.

This clonotype was picked up a small number of times. V and J are TRBV4-1 and TRBJ1-3; 7 bases map to TRBD1. V shed 1 base, J shed 8 bases, and the junction held 8 bases outside the gene matches. Germline V gives CDR1 MGHRA, CDR2 YSYEKL. There are 15 residues in the CDR3. DNA of the CDR3: TGCGCCAGCAGCCAAGCGAGACAGGGTGAAGACACCATATATTTT. Translating gives CASSQARQGEDTIYF.

This chain connects TRBV7-2 to TRBJ1-5, with TRBD1 matching over 8 bases. Germline assignment: CDR1 SGHTA and CDR2 FQGNSA. The length of the CDR3 is 14 residues. Trimming cost V 2 bases and J 7 bases; bases outside gene matches: 4. In nucleotides, the CDR3 is TGTGCCAGCAGCTTAAAGACAGGGGTACAGCCCCAGCATTTT. Its protein is CASSLKTGVQPQHF.